The clone carrying this T cell receptor beta chain has ten or more counts. Its antigen is as yet unknown. Joint extraction of RNA and DNA used roughly 20-33 mg of bulk tissue that was unsorted. Primary liver carcinomas in the patients were surgically resected. At sampling, these chronic HBV carriers had received no treatment. This specimen comes from a study of tumor-infiltrating lymphocytes in primary liver carcinoma. General observations from the study: The proportion of top clones found throughout all five tumor regions was only about 7-25%.

A constant-region primer primed TCR beta cDNA synthesis from 500 to 550 ng of total RNA. Three nested multiplex PCR rounds, a slightly modified ARM-PCR method, built the TCR beta libraries. The first two PCR rounds used TRBV1-TRBV30 primers with a Cbeta primer, approximately 10 cycles each. TCRdb fed the multiplex PCR reads into MiXCR, producing one record per CDR3 protein. The table records approximately 110,000 distinct CDR3 sequences, roughly 80% of them present only once. This CDR3 is 16 amino acids long. CDR1 and CDR2 from the germline V gene are MNHNY and SVGAGI (reference sequence). The germline V and J ends were trimmed by 0 bases and 0 bases, with 12 bases remaining between them.

Sequencing used liver tumor tissue from sampling region 3. The subset is: tumor region T3, left-lateral pole. The chain uses TRBV6-6 and TRBJ2-7; no firm D call. The receptor was isolated from a man aged 35 to 55 with primary liver carcinoma and hepatitis B virus infection. CDR3 amino acids: CASSYSGIVPSYEQYF. The DNA of the CDR3 is TGTGCCAGCAGTTACTCGGGAATCGTTCCCTCCTACGAGCAGTACTTC.